This entry features one T cell receptor (beta chain) sequence. What antigen it recognizes has not been identified. Within one base of it there is no much larger clone, and no base qualities were kept. Donors were healthy HIV-negative adults with no recently reported acute infections or vaccinations. All donors were Caucasian adults living in Nashville, Tennessee, USA. For unsorted samples, tens of millions of PBMCs were counted and genomic DNA was extracted with the QIAamp DNA Blood Mini kit. Blood was collected by leukapheresis, and PBMCs were isolated by Ficoll-Histopaque density gradient centrifugation and then cryopreserved in liquid nitrogen vapor phase. The data were taken from a study of shared clonotypes between healthy human individuals (dated by TCRdb to the early 2020s). In the study overall: The cohort comprised two women and a few men aged 18 to 49 years. Leukapheresis yielded between about 0.8 and 9.5 billion PBMCs per donor. To increase sequencing depth and limit assay-specific biases, different laboratories used diverse techniques to prepare libraries and sequence TCR repertoires. To estimate repertoire size and how much clonotypes are shared between individuals, the study performed deep sequencing of blood TCR repertoires from about five healthy adults. Results and caveats for the whole study, not just this receptor: Because the study included a small number of donors, the genetic and exposure-history diversity represented was limited. Pairwise subsampling indicated that sequencing depth was expected to affect the degree of clonotype sharing among donors. Sampling was limited to blood, and TCR repertoires in tissue likely differ from TCR repertoires in blood.

The CDR1 and CDR2 encoded by the germline V gene (reference sequence) are SEHNR and FQNEAQ. V is clipped by 1 base and J by 2 bases, and the sequence between their germline boundaries is 11 bases long. The CDR3 sequence holds 15 residues, the cysteine and phenylalanine included. Of the read, only the CDR3 DNA is kept; its 45 bases are in frame from base 1. Using the deep immunoSEQ assay, multiplex PCR amplified TCR CDR3 regions from genomic DNA. Extracted genomic DNA from each cell subset was spread evenly across all wells of several immunoSEQ 96-well plates, with each plate serving as a replicate. For unsorted PBMC, each replicate PCR was loaded with approximately 330 ng genomic DNA, equivalent to about 30,000 T cell genomes. Genomic DNA from unsorted PBMC was sequenced over ten immunoSEQ deep assay plates. Purified libraries were measured with a Qubit 3.0 fluorometer, size-checked on a Bioanalyzer 2100, and measured again with the KAPA Library Quantification kit. A separate single-read 150-cycle Illumina NextSeq 550 flow cell was used to sequence each immunoSEQ 96-well plate. The authors' pipeline ran thus. Because only junctional sequences without quality scores were contained in the immunoSEQ output, filtering matching that applied to full-length reads could not be performed. Sequences were annotated with PyIR, a Python wrapper for IgBLAST v1.9, and V/J genes and CDR3 were assigned using IMGT germline references. Reads with weak V/J assignments (E-value above 1e-6), missing CDR3, stop codons, out-of-frame junctions, or ambiguous translated residues were removed. V3J clonotypes were defined by identical inferred V gene, J gene, and CDR3 amino acid sequence. Percentage overlap between repertoires was calculated by dividing the number of shared unique clonotypes by the size of the smaller repertoire. Three approaches were used to assess repertoire richness: RTK rarefaction, the Chao1 estimator, and Recon v2.1 estimates of unobserved clonotypes. TCRdb took this table from immuneACCESS and kept in-frame rearrangements with V and J called. Such tables lack part of the clones; where checked against another copy, unresolved V genes explain under half of the gap, and the rest is unexplained. V and J calls and clone size are copied from that table; D and trimming were computed from the DNA. The sample table contains hundreds of thousands of clones; only one count was recorded for about 74% of them. About 11% of the sample goes to the ten largest clones.

This TCR derives from a woman between 35 and 50 years old in good health. Some clones in this sample may be carry-over from other donors' samples. Sequencing was performed on PBMCs. The chain is assembled from TRBV7-9 and TRBJ1-2, and the D gene may be TRBD1, 5 bases matching. The sequence in DNA is TGTGCCAGCAGCTTAGGCGGGGGTAGGAACTATGGCTACACCTTC. Its coded protein is CASSLGGGRNYGYTF.